The 10 T cell receptor beta chains presented below share a single source sample, sequenced in a study of regulatory T cells in long-lasting Graves disease. According to the study, TCR beta libraries were built with iRepertoire HTBI primers and CDR3-region Arm-PCR. TCRdb re-analysed the multiplex PCR reads in MiXCR, keeping a single row per CDR3 protein. Counted here are nearly 350,000 distinct CDR3 sequences, roughly 21% occurring once; the ten biggest clones make up just under 30%. The time point: persistent/refractory GD, antithyroid drugs over 5 years with positive TRAb. The TCR library was prepared using RNA isolated from PBMCs. This specimen was peripheral blood mononuclear cells (PBMCs), taken when the disease was refractory, from a patient treated with antithyroid drugs. The origin of the receptors is a female donor with Graves disease.

In the case of this clonotype: This likely comes from a read error, as the CDR3 has no conserved phenylalanine or tryptophan at its end. The V and J genes are TRBV5-1 and TRBJ1-5; the match to TRBD1 covers 9 bases. The CDR3 is 14 residues long. The J segment lost 4 bases and the V segment lost 4 bases, leaving 3 bases of the junction unmatched. Germline V CDR1 and CDR2: SGHRS, YFSETQ. The CDR3: CASSPGQGNQPQHL. In DNA form, the CDR3 reads TGCGCCAGCAGCCCTGGACAGGGGAATCAGCCCCAGCATCTT.

This clonotype was counted at least ten times. The chain links TRBV6-5 to TRBJ1-3; 7 bases map to TRBD1. CDR1 and CDR2 (germline): MNHEY, SVGAGI. The CDR3 is made up of 14 amino acids. J lost 4 bases, V lost 2 bases, and 2 bases had no gene match. The CDR3: CASSYRGPGNTIYF. The DNA for the CDR3 is TGTGCCAGCAGTTACAGGGGGCCAGGAAACACCATATATTTT.

This clonotype was picked up many times. The chain combines TRBV3-1 with TRBJ2-5, with 8 positions matching TRBD1. V dropped 2 bases and J dropped 1; count of bases not matched to a gene: 3. The CDR3 runs 15 residues. CDR1 is LGHDT, CDR2 YNNKEL, per germline (reference sequence). CDR3 bases: TGTGCCAGCAGCCAAAATCAGGGGGCCCAAGAGACCCAGTACTTC. It is translated as CASSQNQGAQETQYF.

This clonotype came up a few times. The chain recombines TRBV4-1 with TRBJ2-5; the match to TRBD2 covers 10 bases. The CDR3 spans 15 residues. V shed 3 bases, J shed 7 bases, and the junction held 8 bases outside the gene matches. The germline gives CDR1 MGHRA, CDR2 YSYEKL. The CDR3 nucleotides are TGCGCCAGCAGCCACGCGAGCGGGGGGGGAGGGACCCAGTACTTC. Translating gives CASSHASGGGGTQYF.

In this sample, this clonotype turned up many times. This chain links TRBV12-5 with TRBJ1-2, with 8 bases lining up with TRBD1. Germline V lookup: CDR1 LGHNT, CDR2 FRNRAP. The CDR3 consists of 17 residues. V dropped 1 base and J dropped 4; count of bases not matched to a gene: 11. This chain's CDR3 is CASGLALGQGVLYGYTF. CDR3 coding DNA: TGTGCTAGTGGTTTGGCCCTCGGACAGGGCGTCCTCTATGGCTACACCTTC.

This clonotype was counted many times. The chain combines TRBV7-9 with TRBJ2-5, with 11 bases aligning to TRBD1. CDR1 and CDR2 (germline): SEHNR, FQNEAQ (reference sequence). V was clipped by 3 bases and J by 4 bases; unmatched bases: 1. This CDR3 has 14 residues. CDR3 nucleotide sequence: TGTGCCAGCAGCTTCGGGACAGGGGGAGAGACCCAGTACTTC. Its protein is CASSFGTGGETQYF.

V gene TRBV30 combines with J gene TRBJ1-3, with 9 bases lining up with TRBD1. V shed 0 bases and J 7 bases; nucleotides not matched to a gene: 16. CDR1 is GTSNPN, CDR2 SVGIG, per germline (reference sequence). CDR3 size: 18 residues. The DNA of the CDR3 is TGTGCCTGGAGTGTTCCTTTCTCCGACAGGGGGTTCGAGAACACCATATATTTT. Translated, it gives CAWSVPFSDRGFENTIYF.

This rearrangement joins TRBV7-9 to TRBJ1-2; D is perhaps TRBD1 (5 bases). Trimming took 5 bases from V and 7 from J, leaving 14 bases between them. Per germline, CDR1 SEHNR and CDR2 FQNEAQ (reference sequence). The CDR3 is 13 residues long. Here the CDR3 reads CASSPSFGGGYTF. The CDR3, as DNA: TGTGCCAGCAGCCCATCCTTCGGGGGTGGCTACACCTTC.

The V and J genes are TRBV30 and TRBJ1-2; D unclear. In germline, CDR1 is GTSNPN, CDR2 SVGIG (reference sequence). CDR3 length: 11 residues. Trimming left V 8 bases short and J 8 bases short, with 15 bases between. As DNA, the CDR3 is TGTGCCCGCGACGGGGTGGGGGGCTACACCTTC. Protein sequence: CARDGVGGYTF.

This clonotype was seen only a few times. The chain has TRBV4-1 and TRBJ1-5; TRBD1 is a possible D gene (5 bases). The length of the CDR3 is 15 residues. The V end lost 3 bases, the J end lost 4 bases, and 13 bases lay between the germline ends. CDR1 is MGHRA, CDR2 YSYEKL, per germline. For the CDR3, the DNA is TGCGCCAGCAGCCACCTGCCAGGGAGGAATCAGCCCCAGCATTTT. Translating it yields CASSHLPGRNQPQHF.